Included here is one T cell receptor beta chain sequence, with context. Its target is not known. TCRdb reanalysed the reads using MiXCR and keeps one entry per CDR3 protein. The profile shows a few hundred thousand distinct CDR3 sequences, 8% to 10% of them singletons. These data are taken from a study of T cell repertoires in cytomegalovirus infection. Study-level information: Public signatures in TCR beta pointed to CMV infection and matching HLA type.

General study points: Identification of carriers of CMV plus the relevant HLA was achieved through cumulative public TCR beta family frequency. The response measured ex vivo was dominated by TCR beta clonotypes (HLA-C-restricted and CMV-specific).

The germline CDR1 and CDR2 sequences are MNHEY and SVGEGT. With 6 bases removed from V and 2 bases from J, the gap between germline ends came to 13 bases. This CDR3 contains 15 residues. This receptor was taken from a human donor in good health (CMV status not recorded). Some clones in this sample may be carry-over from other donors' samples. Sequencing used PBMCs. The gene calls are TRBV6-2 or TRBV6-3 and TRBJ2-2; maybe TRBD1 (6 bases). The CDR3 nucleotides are TGTGCCAGCAGACTGACAGGCATTAACACCGGGGAGCTGTTTTTT. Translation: CASRLTGINTGELFF.